This T cell receptor beta chain was sequenced during a study of regulatory and conventional T cells in RAG deficiency. Blood CD4+ CD25-low CD127-high conventional T cells supplied the genomic DNA template. Assay used: immunoSEQ multiplex PCR; TCRdb lists only in-frame clones, some missing. The sample holds about 30,000 clones, approximately 96% seen once. Another study also made use of these data, one on regulatory T cells. That report notes: The PCR used 52 TRBV and 13 TRBJ primers. Patient repertoires had restricted TRB V-J pairs and skewed V and J usage, most in Tregs.

Sequenced material: CD25- CD4+ T cells sorted from blood. This sequence was found in a human donor in good health.

Written as DNA, the CDR3 is TGTGCCAGTAGTACCACAGGGGGTATGAACACTGAAGCTTTCTTT. Amino acids: CASSTTGGMNTEAFF. This sequence joins TRBV19 and TRBJ1-1; TRBD1 matches 8 bases. Germline V gene sequence: CDR1 LNHDA, CDR2 SQIVND (reference sequence). V was pared by 4 bases and J by 0 bases, with 4 bases of the junction left unmatched. The CDR3 length is 15 residues.